This TCR beta chain was captured in a study of T cells after yellow fever vaccination. Researchers made TCR cDNA using 5'RACE template switching, and this step added a universal primer site and UMIs. One entry per CDR3 protein results from TCRdb running MiXCR on the 5' RACE reads. The table includes 250,000 to 300,000 distinct CDR3 sequences, roughly 13% detected once. The input for sequencing was CD4+ T cells sorted from PBMCs, taken 45 days after the yellow fever booster vaccination. This sequence originates from a man aged 25 to 40 who received the YFV17D yellow fever vaccine.

The CDR3 DNA follows: TGTGCCAGCAGCCCGAAGACTAGCGGGAGGGATCAAGAGACCCAGTACTTC. Its translation is CASSPKTSGRDQETQYF. The chain joins TRBV7-2 to TRBJ2-5; TRBD2 matches at 14 bases. Germline V gene sequence: CDR1 SGHTA, CDR2 FQGNSA. The CDR3 spans 17 residues. V was clipped by 5 bases and J by 2 bases; unmatched bases: 7.